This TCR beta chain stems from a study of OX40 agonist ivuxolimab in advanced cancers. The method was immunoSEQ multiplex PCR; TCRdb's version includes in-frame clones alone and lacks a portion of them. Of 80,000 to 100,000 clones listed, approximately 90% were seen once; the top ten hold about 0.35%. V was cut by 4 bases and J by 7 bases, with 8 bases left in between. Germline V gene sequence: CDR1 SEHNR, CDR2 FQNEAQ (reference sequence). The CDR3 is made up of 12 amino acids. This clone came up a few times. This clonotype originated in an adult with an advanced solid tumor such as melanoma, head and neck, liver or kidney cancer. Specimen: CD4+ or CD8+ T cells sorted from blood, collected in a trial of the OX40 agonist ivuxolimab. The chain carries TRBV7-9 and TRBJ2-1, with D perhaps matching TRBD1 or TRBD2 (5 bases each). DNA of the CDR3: TGTGCCAGCAGCTGGGACCAAAATGAGCAGTTCTTC. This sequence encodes CASSWDQNEQFF.